The 13 T cell receptor beta chains reported below all come from one sample, sequenced in a study of blood T cell repertoires in COVID-19. TCRdb's copy holds only in-frame clones and misses some; the assay was immunoSEQ multiplex PCR. The sample lists more than 25,000 clones, 90% occurring once. Sequences were obtained from peripheral blood. The receptors stem from a man between 65 and 85 years old with active or convalescent COVID-19.

The chain has TRBV28 and TRBJ1-2; TRBD1 is a possible D gene (6 bases). The V and J ends lost 3 bases and 4 bases respectively, with 15 bases between them. This CDR3 contains 15 residues. CDR1 and CDR2 from the germline V gene are MDHEN and SYDVKM. The CDR3 DNA is TGTGCCAGCAGTTTCGCAGGGGCTCCTATCTATGGCTACACCTTC. Its protein is CASSFAGAPIYGYTF.

The gene calls are TRBV2 and TRBJ1-5, with 11 bases lining up with TRBD1. The germline gives CDR1 SNHLY, CDR2 FYNNEI. CDR3 length equals 14 residues. J lost 6 bases, V lost 6 bases, and 4 bases had no gene match. The CDR3 DNA reads as TGTGCCAGCAGCCGGACAGGGGGCCTTCAGCCCCAGCATTTT. It encodes CASSRTGGLQPQHF.

The V gene is TRBV27, the J gene TRBJ1-6; 10 positions match TRBD1. Germline V lookup: CDR1 MNHEY, CDR2 SMNVEV (reference sequence). V was pared by 6 bases and J by 8 bases, with 4 bases of the junction left unmatched. This CDR3 region has 14 residues. This chain's CDR3 is CASRGGTGDSPLHF. DNA of the CDR3: TGTGCCAGCAGGGGGGGGACAGGGGATTCACCCCTCCACTTT.

The chain joins TRBV28 to TRBJ1-2; TRBD1 is a possible D gene (5 bases). Germline V gives CDR1 MDHEN, CDR2 SYDVKM. This CDR3 is 13 amino acids long. The V end was cut by 2 bases, the J end by 6 bases, with 10 bases between. The DNA for the CDR3 is TGTGCCAGCAGTTTAGACAGACTGGATGGCTACACCTTC. This translates into CASSLDRLDGYTF.

The V call is TRBV6-5, the J call TRBJ1-6; 7 positions agree with TRBD1. After removal of 6 bases from V and 8 bases from J, the junction contained 7 bases not matched to a gene. This CDR3 has 14 residues. Looked up from germline, CDR1 is MNHEY and CDR2 is SVGAGI. The CDR3 spells CASSIGQGDSPLHF. The CDR3, as DNA: TGTGCCAGCAGCATAGGGCAGGGGGATTCACCCCTCCACTTT.

This chain uses TRBV4-2 with TRBJ1-3; no clear D gene. V was clipped by 1 base and J by 0 bases, with 13 bases between them. Germline CDR1 and CDR2: LGHNA and YNFKEQ. CDR3 length: 17 amino acids. CDR3 nucleotide sequence: TGTGCCAGCAGCCAAGGGAGCGTCATGAGCTCTGGAAACACCATATATTTT. This translates into CASSQGSVMSSGNTIYF.

As for this clone: No DNA is shown, since the ends of the CDR3 on it are uncertain; the CDR3 is the one TCRdb lists. The chain combines TRBV2 with TRBJ1-2; the table gives TRBD1 as D, unverified against the DNA. Germline-derived CDR1 and CDR2 are SNHLY and FYNNEI. Termini included, the CDR3 measures 13 amino acids. CDR3: CASILAGNYGYTF.

This chain connects TRBV6-2 or TRBV6-3 to TRBJ2-7; 7 nucleotides align to TRBD2. The CDR3 is 16 amino acids. Looked up from germline, CDR1 is MNHEY and CDR2 is SVGEGT. The V and J ends lost 2 bases and 3 bases, in that order; junction bases with no gene match: 10. The CDR3, as DNA: TGTGCCAGCAGTTACCTCGCCGTGGGGGGGGACTACGAGCAGTACTTC. This sequence encodes CASSYLAVGGDYEQYF.

The chain couples TRBV29-1 to TRBJ1-2; D is perhaps TRBD1 (6 bases). This CDR3 is 12 amino acids long. The germline V gene encodes CDR1 SQVTM and CDR2 ANQGSEA. V lost 6 bases, J lost 4 bases, and 12 bases lay in between. CDR3 nucleotide sequence: TGCAGCGTCCGACAGGTTACCTATGGCTACACCTTC. Translated: CSVRQVTYGYTF.

The V and J genes are TRBV7-9 and TRBJ2-7; D is uncertain. V shed 5 bases and J shed 7 bases, with 12 bases lying between them. This CDR3 is built from 12 residues. Germline values: CDR1 SEHNR, CDR2 FQNEAQ (reference sequence). CDR3 in amino acids: CASSPEQREQYF. The CDR3 DNA sequence: TGTGCCAGCAGCCCAGAGCAGCGAGAGCAGTACTTC.

V gene TRBV7-3 combines with J gene TRBJ2-1; 7 bases match TRBD2. The J segment lost 10 bases and the V segment lost 1 base, leaving 1 base of the junction unmatched. The CDR3 extends over 12 amino acids. CDR1 is SGHTA, CDR2 FQGTGA, per germline. The CDR3 DNA is TGTGCCAGCAGCTTAAATAGCGGGGAGCAGTTCTTC. Translating it yields CASSLNSGEQFF.

V and J are TRBV5-4 and TRBJ2-1; possibly TRBD2 for D (6 bases). V was pared by 0 bases and J by 0 bases, with 7 bases between. The CDR3 loop spans 15 amino acids. The V gene's germline CDR1 is SGHNT and CDR2 YYREEE (reference sequence). DNA of the CDR3: TGTGCCAGCAGCTTGGCGGGGGACTCCTACAATGAGCAGTTCTTC. It specifies CASSLAGDSYNEQFF.

The chain couples TRBV13 to TRBJ1-3, with D possibly TRBD1 on 5 matching bases. The germline V gene has CDR1 PRHDT and CDR2 FYEKMQ (reference sequence). Trimming left V 1 base short and J 6 bases short, with 16 bases between. The CDR3 is 16 amino acids. Written as DNA, the CDR3 is TGTGCCAGCAGCTTAGTCCCGGGGGGAGCGGAAAACACCATATATTTT. It translates to CASSLVPGGAENTIYF.